This T cell receptor (beta chain) was obtained from a study of T cell responses to AZD1222 COVID-19 vaccine. Study-level background: Recipients boosted at about 4 weeks or about 12 weeks are pooled.

This clone was seen only once. Its antigen is still unknown. Profiled with immunoSEQ multiplex PCR; TCRdb holds only in-frame clones, not every one. This repertoire shows fewer than 150,000 clones, 85% to 95% found once; its top ten account for 4.5% to 5.5%. Germline loops: CDR1 LNHDA, CDR2 SQIVND (reference sequence). Unmatched junction bases numbered 1, after V lost 6 bases and J lost 4 bases. The CDR3 spans 13 residues. Overall study findings and caveats: Once two AZD1222 doses were given, Spike-specific TCR breadth and depth went up. Spike as a whole was targeted by vaccine-associated CD4 TCRs, dominant at 160-218 and 743-854. Possibly, clonal diversity was underestimated; donors were largely white British and included more females.

The material was peripheral blood, obtained on day 0 of AZD1222 vaccination. This receptor was taken from an adult in good health. The rearrangement links TRBV19 to TRBJ1-1; 11 bases line up with TRBD1. For the CDR3, the DNA is TGTGCCAGTAGGGGACAGGGGGGCACTGAAGCTTTCTTT. It translates to CASRGQGGTEAFF.